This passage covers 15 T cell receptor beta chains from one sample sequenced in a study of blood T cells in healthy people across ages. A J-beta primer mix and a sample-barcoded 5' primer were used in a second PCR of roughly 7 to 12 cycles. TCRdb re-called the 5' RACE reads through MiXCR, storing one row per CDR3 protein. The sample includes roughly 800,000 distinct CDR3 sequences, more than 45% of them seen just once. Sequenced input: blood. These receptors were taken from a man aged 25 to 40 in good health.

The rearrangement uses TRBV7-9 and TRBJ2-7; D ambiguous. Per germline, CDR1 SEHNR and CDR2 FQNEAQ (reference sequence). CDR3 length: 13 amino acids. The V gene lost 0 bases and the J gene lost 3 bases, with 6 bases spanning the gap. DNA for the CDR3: TGTGCCAGCAGCTTAGCTTCGAACTACGAGCAGTACTTC. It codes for CASSLASNYEQYF.

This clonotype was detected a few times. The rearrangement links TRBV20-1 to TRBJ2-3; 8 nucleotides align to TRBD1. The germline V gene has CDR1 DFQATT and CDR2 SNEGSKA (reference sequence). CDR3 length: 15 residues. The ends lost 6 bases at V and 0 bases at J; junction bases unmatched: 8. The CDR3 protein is CSATQGAVSTDTQYF. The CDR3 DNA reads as TGCAGTGCAACTCAGGGGGCTGTTAGCACAGATACGCAGTATTTT.

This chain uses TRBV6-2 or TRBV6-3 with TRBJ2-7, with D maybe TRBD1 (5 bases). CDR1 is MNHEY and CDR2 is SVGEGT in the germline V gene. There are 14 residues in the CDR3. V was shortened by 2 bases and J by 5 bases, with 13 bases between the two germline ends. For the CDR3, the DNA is TGTGCCAGCAGTTACGATGGCAGGGCCAACGAGCAGTACTTC. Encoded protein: CASSYDGRANEQYF.

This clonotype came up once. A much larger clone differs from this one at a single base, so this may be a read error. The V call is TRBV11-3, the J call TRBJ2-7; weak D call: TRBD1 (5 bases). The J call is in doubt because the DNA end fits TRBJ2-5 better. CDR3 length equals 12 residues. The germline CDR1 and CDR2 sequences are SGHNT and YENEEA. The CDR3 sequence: CAGSQGTETQYF. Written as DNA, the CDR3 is TGTGCCGGCAGCCAGGGCACAGAGACCCAGTACTTC.

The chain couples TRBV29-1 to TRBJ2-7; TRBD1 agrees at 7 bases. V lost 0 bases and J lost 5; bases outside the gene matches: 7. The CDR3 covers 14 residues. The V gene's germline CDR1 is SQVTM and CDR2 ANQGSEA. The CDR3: CSVEETGVGNEQYF. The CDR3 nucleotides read TGCAGCGTTGAAGAAACAGGGGTGGGCAACGAGCAGTACTTC.

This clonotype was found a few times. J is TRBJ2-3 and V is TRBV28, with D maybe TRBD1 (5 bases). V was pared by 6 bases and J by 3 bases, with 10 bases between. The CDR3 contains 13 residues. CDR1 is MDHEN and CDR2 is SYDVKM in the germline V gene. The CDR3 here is CASSYDRTDTQYF. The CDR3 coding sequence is TGTGCCAGCAGCTATGACAGAACAGATACGCAGTATTTT.

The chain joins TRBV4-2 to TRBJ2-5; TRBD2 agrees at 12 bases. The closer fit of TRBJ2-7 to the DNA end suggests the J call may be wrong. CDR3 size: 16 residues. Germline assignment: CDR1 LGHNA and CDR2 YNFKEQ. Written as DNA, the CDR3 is TGTGCCAGCAGCCAAGCCGGACTAGCGGGGACCTACGAGCAGTACTTC. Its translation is CASSQAGLAGTYEQYF.

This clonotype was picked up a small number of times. The chain's CDR3 is CASSYLAGSYEQYF. CDR3 in DNA: TGTGCCAGCAGTTACTTGGCGGGCTCCTACGAGCAGTACTTC. The V call is TRBV6-6, the J call TRBJ2-7; D perhaps matches TRBD2 (5 bases). The length of the CDR3 is 14 residues. Germline V gives CDR1 MNHNY, CDR2 SVGAGI (reference sequence). V was trimmed by 1 base and J by 0 bases, leaving 7 bases between them.

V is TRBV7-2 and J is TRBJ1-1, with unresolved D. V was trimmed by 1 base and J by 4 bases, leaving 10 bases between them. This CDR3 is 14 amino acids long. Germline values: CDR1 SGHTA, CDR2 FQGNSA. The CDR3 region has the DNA TGTGCCAGCAGCTTAGATGGCCTGGGCACTGAAGCTTTCTTT. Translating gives CASSLDGLGTEAFF.

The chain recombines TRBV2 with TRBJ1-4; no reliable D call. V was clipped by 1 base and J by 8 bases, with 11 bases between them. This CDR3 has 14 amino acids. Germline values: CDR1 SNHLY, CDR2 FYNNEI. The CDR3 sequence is CASSEGDLVEKLFF. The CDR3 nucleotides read TGTGCCAGCAGTGAAGGGGATCTTGTAGAAAAACTGTTTTTT. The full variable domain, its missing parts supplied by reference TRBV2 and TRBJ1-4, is EPEVTQTPSHQVTQMGQEVILRCVPISNHLYFYWYRQILGQKVEFLVSFYNNEISEKSEIFDDQFSVERPDGSNFTLKIRSTKLEDSAMYFCASSEGDLVEKLFFGSGTQLSVL.

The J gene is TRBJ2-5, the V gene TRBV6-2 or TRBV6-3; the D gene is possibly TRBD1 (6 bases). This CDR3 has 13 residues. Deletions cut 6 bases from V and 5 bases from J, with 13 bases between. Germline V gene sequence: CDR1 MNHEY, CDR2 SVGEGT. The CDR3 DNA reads TGTGCCAGCAGGAAAGCAGGGGTCGAGACCCAGTACTTC. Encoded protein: CASRKAGVETQYF.

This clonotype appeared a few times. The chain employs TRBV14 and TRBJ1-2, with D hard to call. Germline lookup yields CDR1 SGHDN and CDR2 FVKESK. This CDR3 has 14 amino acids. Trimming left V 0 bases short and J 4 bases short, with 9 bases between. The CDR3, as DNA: TGTGCCAGCAGCCAAGATATCGCGGCCTATGGCTACACCTTC. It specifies CASSQDIAAYGYTF.

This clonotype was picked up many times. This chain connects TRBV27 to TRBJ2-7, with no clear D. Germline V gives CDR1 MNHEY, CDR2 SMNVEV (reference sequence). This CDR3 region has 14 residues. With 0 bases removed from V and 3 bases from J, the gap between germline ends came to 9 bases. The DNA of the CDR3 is TGTGCCAGCAGTTTATCAGGGCTGCTCTACGAGCAGTACTTC. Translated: CASSLSGLLYEQYF.

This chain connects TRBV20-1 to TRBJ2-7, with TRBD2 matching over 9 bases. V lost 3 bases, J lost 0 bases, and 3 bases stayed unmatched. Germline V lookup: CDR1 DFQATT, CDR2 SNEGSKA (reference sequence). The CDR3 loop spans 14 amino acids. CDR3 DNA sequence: TGCAGTGCTAGTATAGCGGGGGTCTCCTACGAGCAGTACTTC. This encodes CSASIAGVSYEQYF.

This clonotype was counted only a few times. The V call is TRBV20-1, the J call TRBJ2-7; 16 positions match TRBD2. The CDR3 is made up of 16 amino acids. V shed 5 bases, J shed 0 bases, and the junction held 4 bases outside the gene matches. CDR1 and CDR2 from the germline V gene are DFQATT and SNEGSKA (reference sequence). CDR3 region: CSASGTSGRASYEQYF. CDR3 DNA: TGCAGTGCTTCCGGGACTAGCGGGAGGGCCTCCTACGAGCAGTACTTC.